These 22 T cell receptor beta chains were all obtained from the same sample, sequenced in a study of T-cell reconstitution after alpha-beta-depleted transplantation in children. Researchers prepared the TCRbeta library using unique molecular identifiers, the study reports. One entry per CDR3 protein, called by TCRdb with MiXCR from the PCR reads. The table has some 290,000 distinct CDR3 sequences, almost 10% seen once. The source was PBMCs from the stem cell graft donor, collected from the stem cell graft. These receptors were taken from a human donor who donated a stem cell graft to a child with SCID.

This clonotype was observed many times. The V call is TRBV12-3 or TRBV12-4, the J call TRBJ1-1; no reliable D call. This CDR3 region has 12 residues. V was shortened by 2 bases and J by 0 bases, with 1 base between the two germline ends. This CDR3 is CASSLLNTEAFF. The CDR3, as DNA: TGTGCCAGCAGTTTATTGAACACTGAAGCTTTCTTT.

This CDR3 reads CASSKGGYSLYEQYF. The CDR3 DNA sequence: TGTGCCAGCAGTAAGGGCGGGTACAGTCTCTACGAGCAGTACTTC. The V call is TRBV2, the J call TRBJ2-7; a weak D match, TRBD2 (5 bases). V shed 5 bases and J shed 3 bases, with 17 bases lying between them. This CDR3 region has 15 residues. In germline, CDR1 is SNHLY, CDR2 FYNNEI. Full variable domain (outside the CDR3, taken from reference TRBV2 and TRBJ2-7): EPEVTQTPSHQVTQMGQEVILRCVPISNHLYFYWYRQILGQKVEFLVSFYNNEISEKSEIFDDQFSVERPDGSNFTLKIRSTKLEDSAMYFCASSKGGYSLYEQYFGPGTRLTVT.

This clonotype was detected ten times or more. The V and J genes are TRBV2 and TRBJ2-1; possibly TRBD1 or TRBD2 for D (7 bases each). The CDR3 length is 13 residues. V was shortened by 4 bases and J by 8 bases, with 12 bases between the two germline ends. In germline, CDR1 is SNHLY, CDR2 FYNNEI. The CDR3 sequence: CASSGRGRDEQFF. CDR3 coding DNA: TGTGCCAGCAGTGGCAGGGGGAGGGATGAGCAGTTCTTC.

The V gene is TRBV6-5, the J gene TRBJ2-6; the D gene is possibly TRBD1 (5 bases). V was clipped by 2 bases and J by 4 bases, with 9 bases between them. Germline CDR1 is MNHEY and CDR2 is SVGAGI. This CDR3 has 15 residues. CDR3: CASSYGRTGANVLTF. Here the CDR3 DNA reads TGTGCCAGCAGTTACGGCAGGACAGGGGCCAACGTCCTGACTTTC.

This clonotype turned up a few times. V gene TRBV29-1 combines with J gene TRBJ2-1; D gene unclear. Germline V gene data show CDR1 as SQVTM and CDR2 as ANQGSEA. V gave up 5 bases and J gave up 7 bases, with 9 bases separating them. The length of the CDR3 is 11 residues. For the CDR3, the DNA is TGCAGCGTTCGACCGGGTAATGAGCAGTTCTTC. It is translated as CSVRPGNEQFF.

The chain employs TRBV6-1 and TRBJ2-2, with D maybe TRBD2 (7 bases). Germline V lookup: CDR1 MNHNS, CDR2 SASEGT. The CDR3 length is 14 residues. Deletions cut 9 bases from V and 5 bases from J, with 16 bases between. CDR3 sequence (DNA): TGTGCCAGTCAAACGGGGGGCGAGACCGGGGAGCTGTTTTTT. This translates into CASQTGGETGELFF.

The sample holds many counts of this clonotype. The CDR3 nucleotides are TGCGCCAGCAGCTTGGGAGTTTGGGAAGAGACCCAGTACTTC. Its protein is CASSLGVWEETQYF. The V call is TRBV5-1, the J call TRBJ2-5; D gene uncertain. V lost 0 bases, J lost 3 bases, and 9 bases lay in between. The CDR3 totals 14 residues. CDR1 and CDR2 from the germline V gene are SGHRS and YFSETQ.

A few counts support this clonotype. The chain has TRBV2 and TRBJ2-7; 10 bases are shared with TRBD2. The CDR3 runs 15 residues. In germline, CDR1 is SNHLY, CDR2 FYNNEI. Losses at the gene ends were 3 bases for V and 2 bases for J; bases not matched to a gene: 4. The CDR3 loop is CASSDRSGGAYEQYF. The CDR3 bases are TGTGCCAGCAGTGATAGGAGCGGGGGGGCCTACGAGCAGTACTTC. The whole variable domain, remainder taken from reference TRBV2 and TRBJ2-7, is EPEVTQTPSHQVTQMGQEVILRCVPISNHLYFYWYRQILGQKVEFLVSFYNNEISEKSEIFDDQFSVERPDGSNFTLKIRSTKLEDSAMYFCASSDRSGGAYEQYFGPGTRLTVT.

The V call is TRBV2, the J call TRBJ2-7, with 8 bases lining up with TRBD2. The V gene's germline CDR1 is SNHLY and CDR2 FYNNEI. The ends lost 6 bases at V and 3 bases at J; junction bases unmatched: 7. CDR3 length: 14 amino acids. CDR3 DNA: TGTGCCAGCAGCCCGGGACTAGTTTTCTACGAGCAGTACTTC. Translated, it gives CASSPGLVFYEQYF.

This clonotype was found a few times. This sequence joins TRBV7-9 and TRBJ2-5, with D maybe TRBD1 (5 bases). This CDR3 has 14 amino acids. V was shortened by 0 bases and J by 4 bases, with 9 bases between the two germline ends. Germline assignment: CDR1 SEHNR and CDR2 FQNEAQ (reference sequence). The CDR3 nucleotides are TGTGCCAGCAGCTTAGCTTTAGGGGCAGAGACCCAGTACTTC. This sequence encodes CASSLALGAETQYF.

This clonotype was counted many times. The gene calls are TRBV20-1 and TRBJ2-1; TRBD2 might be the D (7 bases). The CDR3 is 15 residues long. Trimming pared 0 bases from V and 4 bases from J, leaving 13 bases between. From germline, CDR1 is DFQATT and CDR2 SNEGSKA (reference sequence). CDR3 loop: CSARDFRGGYNEQFF. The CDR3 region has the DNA TGCAGTGCTAGAGATTTCAGGGGAGGGTACAATGAGCAGTTCTTC.

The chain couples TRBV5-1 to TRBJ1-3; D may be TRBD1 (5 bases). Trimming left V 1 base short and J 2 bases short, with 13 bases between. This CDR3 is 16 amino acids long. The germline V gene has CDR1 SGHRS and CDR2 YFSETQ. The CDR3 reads CASSLLGPEAGNTIYF. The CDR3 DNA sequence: TGCGCCAGCAGCTTGCTGGGACCTGAAGCTGGAAACACCATATATTTT.

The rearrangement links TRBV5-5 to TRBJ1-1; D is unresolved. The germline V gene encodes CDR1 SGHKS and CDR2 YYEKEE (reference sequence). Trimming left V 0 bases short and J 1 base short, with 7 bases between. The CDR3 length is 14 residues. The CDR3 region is CASSLDMRNTEAFF. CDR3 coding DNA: TGTGCCAGCAGCTTGGATATGAGGAACACTGAAGCTTTCTTT.

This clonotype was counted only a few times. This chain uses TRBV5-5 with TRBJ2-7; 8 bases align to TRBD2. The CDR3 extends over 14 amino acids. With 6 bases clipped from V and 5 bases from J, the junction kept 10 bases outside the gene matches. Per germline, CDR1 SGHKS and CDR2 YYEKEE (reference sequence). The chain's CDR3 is CASIIEYSGDEQYF. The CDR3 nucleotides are TGTGCCAGCATCATCGAGTATAGCGGGGACGAGCAGTACTTC.

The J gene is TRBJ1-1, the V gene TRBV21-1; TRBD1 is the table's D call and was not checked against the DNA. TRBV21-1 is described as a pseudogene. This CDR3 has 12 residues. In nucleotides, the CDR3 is TGTGCCAGCAGCGGGGGCGGATCTGGGGCTTTCTTT. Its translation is CASSGGGSGAFF.

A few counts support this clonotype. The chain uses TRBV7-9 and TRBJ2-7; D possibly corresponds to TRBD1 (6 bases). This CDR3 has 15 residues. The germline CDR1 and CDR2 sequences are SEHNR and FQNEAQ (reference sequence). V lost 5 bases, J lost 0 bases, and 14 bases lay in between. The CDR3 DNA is TGTGCCAGCAGCGCAGGAAGGGGGAGCTCCTACGAGCAGTACTTC. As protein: CASSAGRGSSYEQYF.

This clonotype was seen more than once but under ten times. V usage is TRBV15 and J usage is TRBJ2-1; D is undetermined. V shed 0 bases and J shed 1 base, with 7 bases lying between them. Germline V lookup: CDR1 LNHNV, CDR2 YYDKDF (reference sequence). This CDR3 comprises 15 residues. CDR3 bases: TGTGCCACCAGCAGAGATGTGGGGTCCTACAATGAGCAGTTCTTC. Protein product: CATSRDVGSYNEQFF. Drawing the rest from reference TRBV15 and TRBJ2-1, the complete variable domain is DAMVIQNPRYQVTQFGKPVTLSCSQTLNHNVMYWYQQKSSQAPKLLFHYYDKDFNNEADTPDNFQSRRPNTSFCFLDIRSPGLGDTAMYLCATSRDVGSYNEQFFGPGTRLTVL.

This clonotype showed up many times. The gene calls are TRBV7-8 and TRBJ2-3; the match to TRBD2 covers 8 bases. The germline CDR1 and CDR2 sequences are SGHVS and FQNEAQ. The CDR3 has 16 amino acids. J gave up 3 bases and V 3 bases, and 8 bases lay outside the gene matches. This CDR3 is CASSLASGPLTDTQYF. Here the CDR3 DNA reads TGTGCCAGCAGCTTGGCTAGCGGGCCGTTAACAGATACGCAGTATTTT.

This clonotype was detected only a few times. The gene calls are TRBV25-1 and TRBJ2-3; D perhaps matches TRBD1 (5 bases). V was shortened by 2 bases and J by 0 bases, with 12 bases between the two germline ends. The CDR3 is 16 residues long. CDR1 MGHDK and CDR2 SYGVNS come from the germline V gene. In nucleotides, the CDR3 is TGTGCCAGCAGTGAAAGGGGCGGAGCTAGCACAGATACGCAGTATTTT. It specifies CASSERGGASTDTQYF.

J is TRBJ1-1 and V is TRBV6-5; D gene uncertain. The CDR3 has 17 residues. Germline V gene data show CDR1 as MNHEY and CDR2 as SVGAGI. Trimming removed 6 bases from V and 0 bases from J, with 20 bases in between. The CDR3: CASSGGRLLNMNTEAFF. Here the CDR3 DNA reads TGTGCCAGCAGCGGAGGACGGTTACTTAACATGAACACTGAAGCTTTCTTT.

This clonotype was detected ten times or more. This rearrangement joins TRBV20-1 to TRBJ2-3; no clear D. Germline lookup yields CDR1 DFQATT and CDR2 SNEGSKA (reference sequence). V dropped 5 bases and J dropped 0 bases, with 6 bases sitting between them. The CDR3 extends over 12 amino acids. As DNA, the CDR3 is TGCAGTGCTGTGGGAAGCACAGATACGCAGTATTTT. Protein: CSAVGSTDTQYF.

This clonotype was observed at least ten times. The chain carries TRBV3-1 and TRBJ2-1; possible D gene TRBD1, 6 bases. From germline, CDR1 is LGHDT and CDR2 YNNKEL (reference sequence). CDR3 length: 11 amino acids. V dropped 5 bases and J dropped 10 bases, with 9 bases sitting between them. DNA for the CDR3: TGTGCCAGCAGCACACAGGGAGAGCAGTTCTTC. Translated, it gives CASSTQGEQFF.